This note documents a single T cell receptor (beta chain) sequence. Trimming cost V 5 bases and J 0 bases; bases outside gene matches: 7. Germline assignment: CDR1 GTSNPN and CDR2 SVGIG (reference sequence). This CDR3 is 16 amino acids long. The record originates from a study of blood T cell repertoires in COVID-19. For the study at large: Sites across the United States, Italy and Spain contributed samples from acute and convalescent COVID-19. The analysed material was cDNA or gDNA that came from T cells, B-cell-depleted T cells, or PBMCs.

Authors' processing steps: Using reference gene primer amplification, nucleated cell counts were estimated. The method was immunoSEQ multiplex PCR; TCRdb's version includes in-frame clones alone and lacks a portion of them. V and J calls and clone size are copied from that table; D and trimming were computed from the DNA. This sample has around 350,000 clones, with around nine tenths found just once. V gene TRBV30 combines with J gene TRBJ1-6, with 7 bases aligning to TRBD1. Sequenced sample: peripheral blood. The sequence derives from a human donor in a cohort sampled during active COVID-19. Here the CDR3 reads CAWGDRRSSYNSPLHF. CDR3 in DNA: TGTGCCTGGGGGGACAGAAGAAGCTCCTATAATTCACCCCTCCACTTT.